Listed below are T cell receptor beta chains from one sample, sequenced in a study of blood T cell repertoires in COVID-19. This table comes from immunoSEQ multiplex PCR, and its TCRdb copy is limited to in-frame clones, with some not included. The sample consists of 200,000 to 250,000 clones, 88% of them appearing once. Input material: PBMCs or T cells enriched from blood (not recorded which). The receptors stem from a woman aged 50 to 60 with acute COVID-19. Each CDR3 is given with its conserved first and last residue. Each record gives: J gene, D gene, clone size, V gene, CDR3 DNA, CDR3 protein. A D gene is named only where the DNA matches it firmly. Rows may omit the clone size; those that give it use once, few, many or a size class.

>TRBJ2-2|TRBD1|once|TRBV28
TGTGCCAGCAGTTTAGGAAGGGGGCGAGGGGAGCTGTTTTTT
CASSLGRGRGELFF
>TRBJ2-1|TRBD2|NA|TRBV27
TGTGCCAGCAGTTTTAGGGGACTAGGGAATGAGCAGTTCTTC
CASSFRGLGNEQFF
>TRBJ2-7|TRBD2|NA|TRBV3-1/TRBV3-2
TGTGCCAGCAGCCAAGATCCGATCCCCACTAGCGGGGATCCCTACGAGCAGTACTTC
CASSQDPIPTSGDPYEQYF
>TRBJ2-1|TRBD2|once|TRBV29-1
TGCAGCGTAGACATAGGACTAGCGAGTGAGTTCTTC
CSVDIGLASEFF
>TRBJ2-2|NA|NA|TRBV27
TGTGCCAGCAGTCCGGGGACGGGAGAGTACGGGGAGCTGTTTTTT
CASSPGTGEYGELFF
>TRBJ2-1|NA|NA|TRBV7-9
TGTGCCAGCACCCTGGGGGCGGTTCGCTCCTACAATGAGCAGTTCTTC
CASTLGAVRSYNEQFF
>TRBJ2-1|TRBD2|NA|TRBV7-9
TGTGCCAGCAGCCGTACCATCGGGACTAGCGGGGATGAGCAGTTCTTC
CASSRTIGTSGDEQFF
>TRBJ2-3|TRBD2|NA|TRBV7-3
TGTGCCAGCAGCCCCTCAGGACTAGCGGGAAGTACAGATACGCAGTATTTT
CASSPSGLAGSTDTQYF
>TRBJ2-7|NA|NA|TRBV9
TGTGCCAGCAGCCCAACTGATAGAGGCGAGCAGTACTTC
CASSPTDRGEQYF
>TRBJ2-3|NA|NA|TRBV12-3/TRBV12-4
TGTGCCAGTAAAATAGAGGATACGCAGTATTTT
CASKIEDTQYF
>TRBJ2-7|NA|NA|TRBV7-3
TGTGCCAGCAGCTTAAACCCAGGGTCCTACGAGCAGTACTTC
CASSLNPGSYEQYF
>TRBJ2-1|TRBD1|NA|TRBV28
TGTGCCAGCAGTTGGACAGGGCCCAATGAGCAGTTCTTC
CASSWTGPNEQFF
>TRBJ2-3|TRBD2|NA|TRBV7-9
TGTGCCAGCAGCCCAACCCCATGGCTAGCGGGAGTCGCAGATACGCAGTATTTT
CASSPTPWLAGVADTQYF
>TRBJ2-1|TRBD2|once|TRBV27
TGTGCCAGCAGTTTGGGGCTAGCGGGAGCCTTGTTAGAGCAGTTCTTC
CASSLGLAGALLEQFF
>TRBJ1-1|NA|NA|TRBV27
TGTGCCAGCAGCTTTGGGCTCCTTAGCACTGAAGCTTTCTTT
CASSFGLLSTEAFF
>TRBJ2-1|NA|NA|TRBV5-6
TGTGCCAGCAGCTTGGTGGGCCGCAATGAGCAGTTCTTC
CASSLVGRNEQFF
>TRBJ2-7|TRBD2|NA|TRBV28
TGTGCCAGCCTCGGGGGGGAGGGCGTTTTCGAGCAGTACTTC
CASLGGEGVFEQYF
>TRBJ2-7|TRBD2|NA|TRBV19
TGTGCCAGTAGTAGAAGGTCCACTAGCGGGAGCCTCTACGAGCAGTACTTC
CASSRRSTSGSLYEQYF
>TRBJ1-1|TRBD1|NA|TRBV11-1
TGTGCCAGCAGTGTTTGGGACAGGGGCACTGAAGCTTTCTTT
CASSVWDRGTEAFF
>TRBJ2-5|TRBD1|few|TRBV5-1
TGCGCCAGCAGCCCCCTTCCCGGACAGGGTGGAGAGACCCAGTACTTC
CASSPLPGQGGETQYF
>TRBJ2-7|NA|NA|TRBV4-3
TGCGCCAGCAGCCAAGATAGGGGCAGGGTATCCGAGCAGTACTTC
CASSQDRGRVSEQYF
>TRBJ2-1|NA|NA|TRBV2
TGTGCCAGCAGCCAACAGGGGGGGGAATCCTACAATGAGCAGTTCTTC
CASSQQGGESYNEQFF
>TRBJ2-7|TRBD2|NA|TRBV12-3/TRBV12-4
TGTGCCAGCAGGGGGACTAGCGTGTACGAGCAGTACTTC
CASRGTSVYEQYF
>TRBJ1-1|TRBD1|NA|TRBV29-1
TGCAGCGTGCCGGGACAGGCGAACACTGAAGCTTTCTTT
CSVPGQANTEAFF
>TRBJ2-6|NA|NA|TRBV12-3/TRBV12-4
TGTGCCAGCAGTCATTCTGGGGCCAACGTCCTGACTTTC
CASSHSGANVLTF
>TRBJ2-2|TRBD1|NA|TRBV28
TGTGCCAGCAGTCCGTGGGACAGGGGATCTACGAACACCGGGGAGCTGTTTTTT
CASSPWDRGSTNTGELFF
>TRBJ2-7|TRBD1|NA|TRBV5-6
TGTGCCAGCAGCTTGGGGGGACAGGGGCGATACGAGCAGTACTTC
CASSLGGQGRYEQYF
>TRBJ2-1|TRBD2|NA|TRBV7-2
TGTGCCAGCAGCAGTACTAGCGGGAGTAGGGGTGAGCAGTTCTTC
CASSSTSGSRGEQFF
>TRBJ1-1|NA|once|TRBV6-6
TGTGCCAGCAGTCAAACAGGTACCCCGAACACTGAAGCTTTCTTT
CASSQTGTPNTEAFF
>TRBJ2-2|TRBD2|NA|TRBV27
TGTGCCAGCAGTGATCTCGTAGCGGGAGGGCCTGAAGGGGAGCTGTTTTTT
CASSDLVAGGPEGELFF
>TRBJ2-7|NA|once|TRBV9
TGTGCCAGCAGCCTAGCAGGCGAGCAGTACTTC
CASSLAGEQYF
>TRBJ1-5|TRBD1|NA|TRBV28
TGTGCCAGCAGTACGCCGACAGGGGTGAATCAGCCCCAGCATTTT
CASSTPTGVNQPQHF
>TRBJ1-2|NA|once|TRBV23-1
TGCGCATCTCTGGGGAGCCAGAACTATGGCTACACCTTC
CASLGSQNYGYTF
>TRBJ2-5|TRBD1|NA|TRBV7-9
TGTGCCAGCAGACCGGACAGGTTCCAAGAGACCCAGTACTTC
CASRPDRFQETQYF
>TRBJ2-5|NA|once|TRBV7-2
TGTGCCAGCAGCTTAGACCGGCGGGAGACCCAGTACTTC
CASSLDRRETQYF
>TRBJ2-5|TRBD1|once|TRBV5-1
TGCGCCAGCAGCCTAGGGACAGCGACAGAAGAGACCCAGTACTTC
CASSLGTATEETQYF
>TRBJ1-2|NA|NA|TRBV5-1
TGCGCCAGCAGCTCGGGATTCCGGACCGTGGTGGATGGCTACACCTTC
CASSSGFRTVVDGYTF
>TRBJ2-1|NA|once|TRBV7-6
TGTGCCAGCAGCCTGACTGATTCATGGTGGAATGAGCAGTTCTTC
CASSLTDSWWNEQFF
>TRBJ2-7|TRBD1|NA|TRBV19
TGTGCCAGTAGCACAGGGGGCACCTACGAGCAGTACTTC
CASSTGGTYEQYF
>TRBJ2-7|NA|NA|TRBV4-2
TGTGCCAGCAGCCAAGAAGCAGGGGTGGCTAGCGGTGGCTACGAGCAGTACTTC
CASSQEAGVASGGYEQYF
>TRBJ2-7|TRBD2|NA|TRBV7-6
TGTGCCAGCAGCCCCGGGACTAGGGACTACGAGCAGTACTTC
CASSPGTRDYEQYF
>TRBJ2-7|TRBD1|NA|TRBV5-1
TGCGCCAGCAGCTGGACCGGGACAGGGGACTACGAGCAGTACTTC
CASSWTGTGDYEQYF
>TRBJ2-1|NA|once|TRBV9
TGTGCCAGCAGCGTAGGGAGGGTCCCCTACAATGAGCAGTTCTTC
CASSVGRVPYNEQFF
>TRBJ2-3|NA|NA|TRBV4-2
TGTGCCAGCAGCCAAGCTAGCACAGATACGCAGTATTTT
CASSQASTDTQYF
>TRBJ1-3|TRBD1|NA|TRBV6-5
TGTGCCAGCAGTCCTTACCGGACAGGGGGAAACACCATATATTTT
CASSPYRTGGNTIYF
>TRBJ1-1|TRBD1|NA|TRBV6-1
TGTGCCAGCAGTGAGTTGAGAGGGGGCTGGGGGTTGAACACTGAAGCTTTCTTT
CASSELRGGWGLNTEAFF
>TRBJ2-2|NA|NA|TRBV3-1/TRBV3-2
TGTGCCAGCAGCTACTCATACACCGGGGAGCTGTTTTTT
CASSYSYTGELFF
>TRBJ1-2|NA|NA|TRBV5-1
TGCGCCAGCAGCGTACAGGGAGATCATGGCTACACCTTC
CASSVQGDHGYTF
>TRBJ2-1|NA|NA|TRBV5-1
TGCGCCAGCAGCTTAGGAGTTTACAATGAGCAGTTCTTC
CASSLGVYNEQFF
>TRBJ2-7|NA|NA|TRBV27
TGTGCCAGCAGGGGGATAGATGGCGGGGCAACCTACGAGCAGTACTTC
CASRGIDGGATYEQYF
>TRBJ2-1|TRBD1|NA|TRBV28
TGTGCCAGCAGTAGCCGGGACAGGCAATACAATGAGCAGTTCTTC
CASSSRDRQYNEQFF
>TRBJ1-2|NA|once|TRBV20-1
TGCAGTGCTAGCAACAGGGGCTACACCTTC
CSASNRGYTF
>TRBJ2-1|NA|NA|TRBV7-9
TGTGCCAGCACTAACCTAGGGGACATTTACTCCTACAATGAGCAGTTCTTC
CASTNLGDIYSYNEQFF
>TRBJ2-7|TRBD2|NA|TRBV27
TGTGCCAGCAGTTTAAGCGGGAGCTACGAGCAGTACTTC
CASSLSGSYEQYF
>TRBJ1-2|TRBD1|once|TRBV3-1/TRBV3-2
TGTGCCAGCAGCCCCTGGGACAGGGGGCTTGGCTACACCTTC
CASSPWDRGLGYTF
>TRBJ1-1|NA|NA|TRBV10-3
TGTGCCATCAGTGAGTCTGGTCAGACTGAAGCTTTCTTT
CAISESGQTEAFF
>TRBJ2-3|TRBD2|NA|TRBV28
TGTGCCAGCAAAGAAACTAGCGGCACAGATACGCAGTATTTT
CASKETSGTDTQYF
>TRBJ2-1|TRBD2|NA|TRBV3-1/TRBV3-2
TGTGCCAGCAGCGCACAGACTAGCGGGAGTTTAGGGGGTTACAATGAGCAGTTCTTC
CASSAQTSGSLGGYNEQFF